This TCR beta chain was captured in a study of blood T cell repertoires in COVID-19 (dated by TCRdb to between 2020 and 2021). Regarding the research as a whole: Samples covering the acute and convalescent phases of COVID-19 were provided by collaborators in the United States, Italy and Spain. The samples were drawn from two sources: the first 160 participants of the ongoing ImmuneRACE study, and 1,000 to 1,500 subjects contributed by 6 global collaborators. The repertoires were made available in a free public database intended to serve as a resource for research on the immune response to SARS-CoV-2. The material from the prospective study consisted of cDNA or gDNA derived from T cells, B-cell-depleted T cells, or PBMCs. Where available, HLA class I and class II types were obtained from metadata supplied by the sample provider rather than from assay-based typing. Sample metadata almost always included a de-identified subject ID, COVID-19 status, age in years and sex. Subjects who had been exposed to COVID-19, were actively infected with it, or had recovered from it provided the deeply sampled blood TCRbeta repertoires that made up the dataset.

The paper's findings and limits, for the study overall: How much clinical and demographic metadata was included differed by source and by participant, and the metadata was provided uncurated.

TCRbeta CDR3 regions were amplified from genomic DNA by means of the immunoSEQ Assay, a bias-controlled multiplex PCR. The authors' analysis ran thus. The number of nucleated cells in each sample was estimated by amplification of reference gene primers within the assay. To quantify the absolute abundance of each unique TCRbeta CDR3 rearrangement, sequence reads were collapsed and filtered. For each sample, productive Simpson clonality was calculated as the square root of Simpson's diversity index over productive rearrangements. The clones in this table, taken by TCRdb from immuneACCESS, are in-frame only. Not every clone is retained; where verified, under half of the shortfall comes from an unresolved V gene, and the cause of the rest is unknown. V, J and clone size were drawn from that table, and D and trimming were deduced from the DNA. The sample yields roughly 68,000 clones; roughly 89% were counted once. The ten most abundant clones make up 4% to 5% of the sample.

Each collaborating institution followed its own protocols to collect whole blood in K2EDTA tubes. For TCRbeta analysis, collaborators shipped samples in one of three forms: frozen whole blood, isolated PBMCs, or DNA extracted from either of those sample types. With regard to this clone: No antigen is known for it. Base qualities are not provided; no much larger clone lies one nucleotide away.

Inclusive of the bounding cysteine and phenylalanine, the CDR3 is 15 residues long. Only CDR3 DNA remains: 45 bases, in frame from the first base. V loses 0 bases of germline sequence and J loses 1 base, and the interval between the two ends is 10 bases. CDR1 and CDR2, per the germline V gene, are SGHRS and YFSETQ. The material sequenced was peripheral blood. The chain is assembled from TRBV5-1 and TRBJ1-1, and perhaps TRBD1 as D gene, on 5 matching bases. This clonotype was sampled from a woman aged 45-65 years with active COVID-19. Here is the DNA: TGCGCCAGCAGCTTGGGAACGGGGGGGAACACTGAAGCTTTCTTT. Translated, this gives CASSLGTGGNTEAFF.